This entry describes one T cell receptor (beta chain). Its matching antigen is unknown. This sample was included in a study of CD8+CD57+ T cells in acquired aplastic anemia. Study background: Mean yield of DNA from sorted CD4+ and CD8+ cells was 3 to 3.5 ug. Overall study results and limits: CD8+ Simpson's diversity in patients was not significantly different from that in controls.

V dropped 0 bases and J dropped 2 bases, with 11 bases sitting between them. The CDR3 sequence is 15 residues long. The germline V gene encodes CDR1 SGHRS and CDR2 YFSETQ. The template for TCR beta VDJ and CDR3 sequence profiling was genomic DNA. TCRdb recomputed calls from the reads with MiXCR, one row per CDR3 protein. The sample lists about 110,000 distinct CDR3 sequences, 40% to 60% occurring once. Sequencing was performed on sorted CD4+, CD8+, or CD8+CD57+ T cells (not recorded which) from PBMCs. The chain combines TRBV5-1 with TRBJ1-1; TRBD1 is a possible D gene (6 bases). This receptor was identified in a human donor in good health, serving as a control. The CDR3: CASSLDGTPNTEAFF. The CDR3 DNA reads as TGCGCCAGCAGCTTGGATGGGACACCAAACACTGAAGCTTTCTTT.